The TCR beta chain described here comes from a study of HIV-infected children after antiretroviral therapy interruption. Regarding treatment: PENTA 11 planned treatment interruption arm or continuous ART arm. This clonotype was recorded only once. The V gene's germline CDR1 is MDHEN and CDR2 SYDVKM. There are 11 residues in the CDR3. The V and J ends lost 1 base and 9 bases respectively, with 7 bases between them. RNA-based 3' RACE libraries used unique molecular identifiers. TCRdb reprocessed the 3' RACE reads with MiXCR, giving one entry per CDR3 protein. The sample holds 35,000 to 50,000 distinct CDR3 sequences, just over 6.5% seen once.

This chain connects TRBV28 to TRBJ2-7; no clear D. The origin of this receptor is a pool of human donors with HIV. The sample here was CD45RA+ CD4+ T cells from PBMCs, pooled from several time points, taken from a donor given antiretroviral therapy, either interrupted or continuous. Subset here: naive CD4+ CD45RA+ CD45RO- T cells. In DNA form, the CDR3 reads TGTGCCAGCAGTTTATCCGGTGTGCAGTACTTC. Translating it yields CASSLSGVQYF.